A selection of T cell receptor beta chains follows, all from one sample in a study of cytomegalovirus exposure and HLA in healthy donors. Method: immunoSEQ multiplex PCR; TCRdb's copy keeps in-frame clones and lacks some. Of roughly 180,000 clones listed, about 82% are singletons. The sample consisted of PBMCs. The origin of the receptors is a young woman in good health and CMV-seronegative. Each CDR3 is given with its conserved first and last residue. A D gene is named only where the DNA matches it firmly. Clone size is given for some rows only: seen once, a few or many times, or a class if the clone is expanded.

>few|TRBD2|TRBJ2-3|TRBV28
CASSQGGRADTQYF
TGTGCCAGCAGCCAGGGAGGGAGGGCAGATACGCAGTATTTT
>.|TRBD2|TRBJ2-7|TRBV28
CASSSTGLAADEQYF
TGTGCCAGCAGTTCTACAGGACTAGCGGCGGACGAGCAGTACTTC
>.|.|TRBJ1-1|TRBV6-5
CASSYPSTGYTEAFF
TGTGCCAGCAGTTACCCATCGACAGGCTACACTGAAGCTTTCTTT
>.|TRBD2|TRBJ2-7|TRBV29-1
CSVEGREGSYEQYF
TGCAGCGTTGAGGGGCGGGAGGGCTCCTACGAGCAGTACTTC
>.|.|TRBJ1-2|TRBV7-2
CASSLAGGSAGYTF
TGTGCCAGCAGCTTAGCTGGAGGGTCGGCTGGCTACACCTTC
>.|TRBD2|TRBJ2-3|TRBV4-2
CASSQDLLRTSGRSDTQYF
TGTGCCAGCAGCCAAGACCTCTTACGCACTAGCGGGAGATCAGATACGCAGTATTTT
>.|.|TRBJ2-7|TRBV5-6
CASSVALEFYEQYF
TGTGCCAGCAGCGTGGCGCTAGAATTCTACGAGCAGTACTTC
>.|.|TRBJ2-1|TRBV4-2
CASSHLQMSSYNEQFF
TGTGCCAGCAGCCACCTGCAAATGAGCTCCTACAATGAGCAGTTCTTC
>.|TRBD2|TRBJ2-7|TRBV30
CAWSELAGVRHEQYF
TGTGCCTGGAGTGAACTAGCGGGAGTTCGGCACGAGCAGTACTTC
>few|.|TRBJ1-2|TRBV5-4
CASSLVASVNYGYTF
TGTGCCAGCAGCTTGGTGGCTAGTGTTAACTATGGCTACACCTTC
>.|.|TRBJ2-1|TRBV4-1
CASSLLSGVGYNEQFF
TGCGCCAGCAGCCTCCTCTCAGGGGTGGGATACAATGAGCAGTTCTTC
>few|.|TRBJ1-2|TRBV28
CASSGPGDYGYTF
TGTGCCAGCAGCGGACCAGGGGACTATGGCTACACCTTC
>.|TRBD2|TRBJ2-7|TRBV5-1
CASSPGTSGSSYEQYF
TGCGCCAGCAGCCCCGGGACTAGCGGTAGCTCCTACGAGCAGTACTTC
>.|TRBD2|TRBJ2-1|TRBV27
CASSLLAGMNNEQFF
TGTGCCAGCAGTTTACTAGCGGGAATGAACAATGAGCAGTTCTTC
>.|.|TRBJ2-1|TRBV6-5
CASRTLVFNEQFF
TGTGCCAGCAGGACACTAGTTTTCAATGAGCAGTTCTTC
>.|TRBD1|TRBJ2-7|TRBV5-1
CASSSGQGVDEQYF
TGCGCCAGCAGCTCGGGACAGGGCGTCGACGAGCAGTACTTC
>.|.|TRBJ1-1|TRBV27
CASSLSREVNTEAFF
TGTGCCAGCAGTTTATCCCGGGAAGTGAACACTGAAGCTTTCTTT
>.|.|TRBJ1-1|TRBV7-9
CASSLGWSDTEAFF
TGTGCCAGCAGCCTAGGGTGGTCGGACACTGAAGCTTTCTTT
>.|.|TRBJ2-5|TRBV7-9
CASSPPGKETQYF
TGTGCCAGCAGCCCGCCAGGAAAGGAGACCCAGTACTTC
>.|.|TRBJ2-1|TRBV27
CASRLTRRSYNEQFF
TGTGCCAGCAGGTTGACTAGGCGGTCCTACAATGAGCAGTTCTTC
>.|.|TRBJ2-7|TRBV5-1
CASSRDTGYDEQYF
TGCGCCAGCAGCAGAGACACAGGGTACGACGAGCAGTACTTC
>once|.|TRBJ2-1|TRBV28
CASTMSSYNEQFF
TGTGCCAGCACTATGAGCTCCTACAATGAGCAGTTCTTC
>.|.|TRBJ1-1|TRBV5-1
CASSLTDSYTEAFF
TGCGCCAGCAGCTTGACGGACAGCTACACTGAAGCTTTCTTT
>few|.|TRBJ2-2|TRBV21-1
CASPLSRQMNTGELFF
TGTGCCAGCCCGTTGTCGCGGCAAATGAACACCGGGGAGCTGTTTTTT
>.|.|TRBJ1-2|TRBV21-1
CASAAEVVYGYTF
TGTGCCAGCGCCGCGGAGGTTGTCTATGGCTACACCTTC
>.|.|TRBJ1-6|TRBV7-9
CASSYGQSSYNSPLHF
TGTGCCAGCAGCTACGGACAGAGCTCCTATAATTCACCCCTCCACTTT
>.|.|TRBJ1-1|TRBV6-5
CASSSGTRSEAFF
TGTGCCAGCAGTTCCGGGACAAGGTCTGAAGCTTTCTTT
>.|.|TRBJ2-4|TRBV9
CASSAGWGMEGIQYF
TGTGCCAGCAGCGCGGGTTGGGGGATGGAGGGCATTCAGTACTTC
>.|.|TRBJ1-3|TRBV7-7
CASSQYPRDTTLSSGNTIYF
TGTGCTAGCAGCCAATACCCCCGGGACACAACCCTTAGCTCTGGAAACACCATATATTTT
>.|.|TRBJ2-7|TRBV7-9
CASSRTAYSYEQYF
TGTGCCAGCAGCCGGACAGCATATTCCTACGAGCAGTACTTC
>.|.|TRBJ2-1|TRBV9
CASSVARTVAGNEQFF
TGTGCCAGCAGCGTTGCGCGGACTGTGGCTGGCAATGAGCAGTTCTTC
>.|.|TRBJ1-4|TRBV15
CATSPRGEDGGEKLFF
TGTGCCACCAGCCCTAGAGGCGAGGACGGAGGTGAAAAACTGTTTTTT
>.|TRBD2|TRBJ2-7|TRBV29-1
CSAAGETYEQYF
TGCAGCGCTGCGGGGGAGACCTACGAGCAGTACTTC
>.|TRBD1|TRBJ1-2|TRBV6-4
CASPTAEGALNYGYTF
TGTGCCAGCCCAACGGCGGAGGGGGCCCTTAACTATGGCTACACCTTC
>.|TRBD1|TRBJ1-4|TRBV7-9
CASSPGQAINEKLFF
TGTGCCAGCAGCCCAGGACAGGCAATTAATGAAAAACTGTTTTTT
>.|.|TRBJ2-5|TRBV29-1
CSVDWGQRETQYF
TGCAGCGTTGACTGGGGGCAGAGGGAGACCCAGTACTTC
>.|TRBD2|TRBJ2-1|TRBV7-8
CASSHRLAGGDNEQFF
TGTGCCAGCAGTCATCGACTAGCGGGAGGGGACAATGAGCAGTTCTTC
>.|TRBD1|TRBJ2-1|TRBV28
CASSYVGQGSISYNEQFF
TGTGCCAGCAGTTACGTGGGACAGGGTTCTATCTCCTACAATGAGCAGTTCTTC
>.|.|TRBJ2-5|TRBV5-4
CASSPYRASVSLETQYF
TGTGCCAGCAGCCCCTATCGGGCTAGCGTAAGTCTGGAGACCCAGTACTTC
>.|.|TRBJ1-4|TRBV2
CASSGDDALRFF
TGTGCCAGCTCGGGTGACGACGCGTTACGGTTTTTT